This is a list of T cell receptor beta chains from one sample in a study of blood T cell repertoires in COVID-19. The repertoire was sequenced with immunoSEQ multiplex PCR; TCRdb's copy has only in-frame clones and lacks some. The data show under 70,000 clones, over 75% seen once. Sample: peripheral blood. These receptors came from a woman aged 55-70 years with COVID-19, enrolled during active disease. The CDR3 runs from the conserved cysteine through the conserved F or W. The D gene is left open where the match is weak. Clone size, where shown, is once, few, many, or a class for clones that have expanded.

d_gene | j_gene | v_gene | abundance | CDR3aa
NA | TRBJ2-3 | TRBV7-2 | NA | CASSQAYTDTQYF
NA | TRBJ2-7 | TRBV6-2/TRBV6-3 | NA | CASSYSSGVLYEQYF
NA | TRBJ2-4 | TRBV6-5 | NA | CASVGRGGIQYF
TRBD1 | TRBJ2-2 | TRBV28 | NA | CASSLSGQGTGELFF
NA | TRBJ1-1 | TRBV4-2 | NA | CASRNFVLNTEAFF
NA | TRBJ1-3 | TRBV28 | NA | CASTEGGSGNTIYF
TRBD1 | TRBJ1-1 | TRBV19 | once | CASSKTGGEAFF
TRBD1 | TRBJ1-2 | TRBV10-3 | NA | CAIRDANTGGRYGYTF
TRBD1 | TRBJ1-1 | TRBV4-3 | NA | CASSQDTGANTEAFF
TRBD1 | TRBJ1-1 | TRBV4-1 | NA | CASSLTGQAATEAFF
NA | TRBJ1-2 | TRBV10-2 | NA | CASNESPGGPYGYTF
NA | TRBJ1-6 | TRBV2 | NA | CASRGAVRALHF
TRBD1 | TRBJ1-2 | TRBV18 | NA | CASSSDRGLGYGYTF
NA | TRBJ2-7 | TRBV6-2/TRBV6-3 | NA | CASSKQRTYEQYF
NA | TRBJ1-2 | TRBV6-5 | NA | CASSYGGNYGYTF
NA | TRBJ2-3 | TRBV27 | NA | CASSLGTLSTDTQYF
NA | TRBJ1-6 | TRBV27 | once | CASSLGGTEYSPLHF
NA | TRBJ1-5 | TRBV11-2 | NA | CASSLTDYGRRNQPQHF
NA | TRBJ1-1 | TRBV2 | NA | CASGQTIGQLEAFF
TRBD2 | TRBJ2-1 | TRBV6-5 | NA | CASSPLAGGYNEQFF
NA | TRBJ2-3 | TRBV6-2/TRBV6-3 | NA | CASSYDLSSPVLSSTDTQYF
TRBD1 | TRBJ1-6 | TRBV28 | NA | CASSPPGQVGSPLHF
NA | TRBJ1-1 | TRBV28 | NA | CASSWGGTEAFF
TRBD1 | TRBJ2-2 | TRBV19 | NA | CASGWDRGTGELFF
NA | TRBJ1-6 | TRBV24-1 | NA | CATSDGRLLNSPLHF
TRBD1 | TRBJ2-1 | TRBV13 | NA | CASSLTGTGDNEQFF
NA | TRBJ1-1 | TRBV6-1 | NA | CASSEAPIKNTEAFF
TRBD1 | TRBJ1-4 | TRBV9 | NA | CASSVAGTGGEKLFF
NA | TRBJ1-1 | TRBV6-1 | NA | CASINGRETEAFF
TRBD2 | TRBJ2-3 | TRBV6-5 | NA | CASSYSRGGADTQYF
NA | TRBJ2-2 | TRBV24-1 | NA | CATSDLTAGFNTGELFF
NA | TRBJ2-1 | TRBV27 | few | CASRPPGEWNEQFF
NA | TRBJ1-2 | TRBV19 | NA | CASSDLRADKRGYTF
TRBD1 | TRBJ2-7 | TRBV7-8 | NA | CASSFRDRSSYEQYF
TRBD1 | TRBJ2-7 | TRBV6-5 | once | CASSYSIQGDYEQYF
TRBD1 | TRBJ2-7 | TRBV2 | NA | CASRDRDRGHLEQYF
NA | TRBJ2-5 | TRBV18 | NA | CASSPPVSGRETQYF
TRBD1 | TRBJ2-7 | TRBV7-8 | NA | CASSLETGVSYEQYF
NA | TRBJ2-1 | TRBV28 | NA | CASSPGQSNEQFF
NA | TRBJ1-3 | TRBV29-1 | NA | CSVEMTLRGGNTIYF
TRBD2 | TRBJ2-2 | TRBV5-1 | NA | CASSLERGDTGELFF
NA | TRBJ2-5 | TRBV7-9 | NA | CASILGETQYF
TRBD2 | TRBJ2-1 | TRBV3-1/TRBV3-2 | NA | CASSLGGGSYNEQFF
NA | TRBJ1-6 | TRBV7-9 | NA | CASNYREGSPLHF
NA | TRBJ2-3 | TRBV10-1 | NA | CASSDQTDTQYF
TRBD1 | TRBJ1-1 | TRBV6-5 | NA | CASTRQGLVYTEAFF
NA | TRBJ1-4 | TRBV3-1/TRBV3-2 | NA | CASSQNTGVTNEKLFF